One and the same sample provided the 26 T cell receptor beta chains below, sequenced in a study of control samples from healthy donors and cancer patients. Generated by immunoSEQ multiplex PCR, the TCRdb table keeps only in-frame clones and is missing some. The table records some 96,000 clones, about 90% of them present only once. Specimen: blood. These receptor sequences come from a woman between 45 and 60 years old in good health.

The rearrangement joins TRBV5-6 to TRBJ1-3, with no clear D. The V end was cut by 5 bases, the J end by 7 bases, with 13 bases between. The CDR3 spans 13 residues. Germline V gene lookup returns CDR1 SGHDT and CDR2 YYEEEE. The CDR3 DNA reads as TGTGCCAGCAGATTCGCCCCGGCCAACACCATATATTTT. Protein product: CASRFAPANTIYF.

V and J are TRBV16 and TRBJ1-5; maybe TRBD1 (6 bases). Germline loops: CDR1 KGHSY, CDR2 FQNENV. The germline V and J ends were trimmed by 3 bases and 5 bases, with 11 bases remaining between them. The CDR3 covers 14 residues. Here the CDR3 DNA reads TGTGCCAGCAGCCAGAACAGGGCGGATCAGCCCCAGCATTTT. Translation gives CASSQNRADQPQHF. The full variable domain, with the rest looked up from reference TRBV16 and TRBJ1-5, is GEEVAQTPKHLVRGEGQKAKLYCAPIKGHSYVFWYQQVLKNEFKFLISFQNENVFDETGMPKERFSAKCLPNSPCSLEIQATKLEDSAVYFCASSQNRADQPQHFGDGTRLSIL.

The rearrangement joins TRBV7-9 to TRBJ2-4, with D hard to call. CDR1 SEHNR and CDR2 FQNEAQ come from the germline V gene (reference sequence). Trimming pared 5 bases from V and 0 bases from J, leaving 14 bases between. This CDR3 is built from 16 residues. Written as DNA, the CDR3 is TGTGCCAGCAGCCCATCCATTATGTTAGCCAAAAACATTCAGTACTTC. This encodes CASSPSIMLAKNIQYF.

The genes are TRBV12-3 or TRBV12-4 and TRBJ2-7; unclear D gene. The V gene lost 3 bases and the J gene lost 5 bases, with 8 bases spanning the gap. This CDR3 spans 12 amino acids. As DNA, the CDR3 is TGTGCCAGCAGTTTCTCGGCGAACGAGCAGTACTTC. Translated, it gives CASSFSANEQYF.

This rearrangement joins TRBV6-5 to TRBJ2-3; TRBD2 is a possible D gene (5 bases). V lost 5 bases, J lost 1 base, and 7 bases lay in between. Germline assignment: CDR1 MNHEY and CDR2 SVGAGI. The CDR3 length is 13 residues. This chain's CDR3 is CASSPRGTDTQYF. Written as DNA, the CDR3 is TGTGCCAGCAGTCCGCGGGGCACAGATACGCAGTATTTT.

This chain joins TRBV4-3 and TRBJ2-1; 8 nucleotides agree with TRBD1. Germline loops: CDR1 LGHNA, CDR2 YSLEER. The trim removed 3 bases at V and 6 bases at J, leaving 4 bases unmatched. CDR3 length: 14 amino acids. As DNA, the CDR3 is TGCGCCAGCAGCCAGACAGGACAGGGCAATGAGCAGTTCTTC. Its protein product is CASSQTGQGNEQFF.

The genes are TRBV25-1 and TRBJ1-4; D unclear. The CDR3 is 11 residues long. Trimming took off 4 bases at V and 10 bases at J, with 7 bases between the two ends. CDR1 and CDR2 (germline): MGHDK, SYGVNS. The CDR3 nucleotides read TGTGCCAGCAGTGCTGTCGGAAAACTGTTTTTT. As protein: CASSAVGKLFF. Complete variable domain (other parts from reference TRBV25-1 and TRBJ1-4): EADIYQTPRYLVIGTGKKITLECSQTMGHDKMYWYQQDPGMELHLIHYSYGVNSTEKGDLSSESTVSRIRTEHFPLTLESARPSHTSQYLCASSAVGKLFFGSGTQLSVL.

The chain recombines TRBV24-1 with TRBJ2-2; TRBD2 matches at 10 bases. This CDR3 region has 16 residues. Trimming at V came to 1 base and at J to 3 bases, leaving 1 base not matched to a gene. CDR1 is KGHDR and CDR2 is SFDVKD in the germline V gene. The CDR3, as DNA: TGTGCCACCAGTGATTTAGCGGGAGGGCACACCGGGGAGCTGTTTTTT. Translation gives CATSDLAGGHTGELFF.

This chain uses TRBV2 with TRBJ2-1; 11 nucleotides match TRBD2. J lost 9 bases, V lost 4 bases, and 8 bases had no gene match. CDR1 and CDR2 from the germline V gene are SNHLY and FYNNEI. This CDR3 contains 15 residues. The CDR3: CASSVTSGRFVEQFF. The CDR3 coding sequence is TGTGCCAGCAGTGTTACTAGCGGGAGATTTGTTGAGCAGTTCTTC. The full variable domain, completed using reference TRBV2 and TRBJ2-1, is EPEVTQTPSHQVTQMGQEVILRCVPISNHLYFYWYRQILGQKVEFLVSFYNNEISEKSEIFDDQFSVERPDGSNFTLKIRSTKLEDSAMYFCASSVTSGRFVEQFFGPGTRLTVL.

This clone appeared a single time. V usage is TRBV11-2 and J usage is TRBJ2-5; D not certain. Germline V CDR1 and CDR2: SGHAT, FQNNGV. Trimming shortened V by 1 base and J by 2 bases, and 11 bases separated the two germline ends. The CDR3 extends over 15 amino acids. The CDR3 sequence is CASSLAPRQQETQYF. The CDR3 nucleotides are TGTGCCAGCAGCTTAGCTCCGCGTCAGCAAGAGACCCAGTACTTC. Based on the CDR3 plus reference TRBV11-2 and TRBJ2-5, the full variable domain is EAGVAQSPRYKIIEKRQSVAFWCNPISGHATLYWYQQILGQGPKLLIQFQNNGVVDDSQLPKDRFSAERLKGVDSTLKIQPAKLEDSAVYLCASSLAPRQQETQYFGPGTRLLVL.

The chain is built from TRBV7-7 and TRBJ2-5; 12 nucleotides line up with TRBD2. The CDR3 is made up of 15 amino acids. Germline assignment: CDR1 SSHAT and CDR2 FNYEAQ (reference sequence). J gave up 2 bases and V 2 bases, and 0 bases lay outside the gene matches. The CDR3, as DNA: TGTGCCAGCAGCTTAACTAGCGGGAGGCAAGAGACCCAGTACTTC. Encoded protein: CASSLTSGRQETQYF. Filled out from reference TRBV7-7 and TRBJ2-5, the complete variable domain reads GAGVSQSPRYKVTKRGQDVTLRCDPISSHATLYWYQQALGQGPEFLTYFNYEAQPDKSGLPSDRFSAERPEGSISTLTIQRTEQRDSAMYRCASSLTSGRQETQYFGPGTRLLVL.

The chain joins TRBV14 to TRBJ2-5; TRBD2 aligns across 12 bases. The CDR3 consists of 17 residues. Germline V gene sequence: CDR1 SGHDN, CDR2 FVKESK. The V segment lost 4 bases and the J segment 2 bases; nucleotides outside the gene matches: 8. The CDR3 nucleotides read TGTGCCAGCAGCCGAGCGACTAGCGGGAGTAGTCAAGAGACCCAGTACTTC. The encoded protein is CASSRATSGSSQETQYF.

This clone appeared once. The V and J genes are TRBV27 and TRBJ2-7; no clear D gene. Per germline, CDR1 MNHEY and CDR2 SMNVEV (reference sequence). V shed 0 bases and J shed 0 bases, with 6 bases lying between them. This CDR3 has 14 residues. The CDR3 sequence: CASSLSRSSYEQYF. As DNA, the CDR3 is TGTGCCAGCAGTTTATCTCGTAGCTCCTACGAGCAGTACTTC.

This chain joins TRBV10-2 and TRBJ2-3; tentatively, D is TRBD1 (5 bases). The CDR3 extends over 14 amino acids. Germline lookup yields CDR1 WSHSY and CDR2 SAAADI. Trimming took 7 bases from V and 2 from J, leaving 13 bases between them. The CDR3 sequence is CASKWGLPTDTQYF. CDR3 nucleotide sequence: TGCGCCAGCAAGTGGGGCCTTCCCACAGATACGCAGTATTTT.

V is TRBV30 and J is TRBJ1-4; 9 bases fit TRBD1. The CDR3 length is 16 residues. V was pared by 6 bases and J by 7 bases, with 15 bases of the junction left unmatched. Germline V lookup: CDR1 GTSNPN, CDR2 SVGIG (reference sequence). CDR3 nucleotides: TGTGCCTGCGAGACCGGGACAGGGACCTTTTTTGAAAAACTGTTTTTT. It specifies CACETGTGTFFEKLFF. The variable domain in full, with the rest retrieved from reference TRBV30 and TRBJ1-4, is SQTIHQWPATLVQPVGSPLSLECTVEGTSNPNLYWYRQAAGRGLQLLFYSVGIGQISSEVPQNLSASRPQDRQFILSSKKLLLSDSGFYLCACETGTGTFFEKLFFGSGTQLSVL.

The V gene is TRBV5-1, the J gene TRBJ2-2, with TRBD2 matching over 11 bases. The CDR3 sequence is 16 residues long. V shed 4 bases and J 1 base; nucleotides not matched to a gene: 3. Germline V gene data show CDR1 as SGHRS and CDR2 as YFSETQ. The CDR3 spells CASSALAGGNTGELFF. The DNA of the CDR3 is TGCGCCAGCAGCGCGCTAGCGGGGGGGAACACCGGGGAGCTGTTTTTT.

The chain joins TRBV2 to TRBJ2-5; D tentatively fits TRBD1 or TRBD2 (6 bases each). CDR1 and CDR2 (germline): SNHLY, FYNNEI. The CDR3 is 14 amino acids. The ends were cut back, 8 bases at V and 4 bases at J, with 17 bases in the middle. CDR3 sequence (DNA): TGTGCCAGCCGTCAGGGGTTCGGGGGAGAGACCCAGTACTTC. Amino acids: CASRQGFGGETQYF. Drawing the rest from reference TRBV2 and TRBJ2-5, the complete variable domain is EPEVTQTPSHQVTQMGQEVILRCVPISNHLYFYWYRQILGQKVEFLVSFYNNEISEKSEIFDDQFSVERPDGSNFTLKIRSTKLEDSAMYFCASRQGFGGETQYFGPGTRLLVL.

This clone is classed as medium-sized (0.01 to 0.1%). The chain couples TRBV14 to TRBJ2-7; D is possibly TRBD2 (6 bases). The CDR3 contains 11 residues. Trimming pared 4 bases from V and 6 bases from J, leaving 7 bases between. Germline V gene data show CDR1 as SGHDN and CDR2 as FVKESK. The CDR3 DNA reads TGTGCCAGCAGCCCGGGACTCGAGCAGTACTTC. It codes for CASSPGLEQYF.

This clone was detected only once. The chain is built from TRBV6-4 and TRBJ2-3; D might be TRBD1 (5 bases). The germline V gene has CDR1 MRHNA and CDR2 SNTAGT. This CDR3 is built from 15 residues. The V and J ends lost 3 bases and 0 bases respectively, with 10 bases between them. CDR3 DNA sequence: TGTGCCAGCAGTGATCAGCCAGGGAGCACAGATACGCAGTATTTT. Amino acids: CASSDQPGSTDTQYF.

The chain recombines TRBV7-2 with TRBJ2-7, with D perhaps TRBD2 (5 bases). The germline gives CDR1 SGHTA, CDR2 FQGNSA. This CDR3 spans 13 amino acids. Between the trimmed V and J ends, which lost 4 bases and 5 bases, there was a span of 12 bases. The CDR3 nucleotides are TGTGCCAGCAGCTCCTTTCCGGGAAACGAGCAGTACGTC. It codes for CASSSFPGNEQYV.

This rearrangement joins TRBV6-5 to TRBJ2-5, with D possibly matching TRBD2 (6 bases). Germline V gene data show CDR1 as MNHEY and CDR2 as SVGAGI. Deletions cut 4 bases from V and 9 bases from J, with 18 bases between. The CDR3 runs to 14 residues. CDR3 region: CASSSGTDTSAQYF. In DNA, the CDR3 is TGTGCCAGCAGTTCCGGGACTGACACCTCGGCCCAGTACTTC.

CDR3 protein: CASSTPLGAGELFF. Here the CDR3 DNA reads TGTGCCAGTAGTACCCCCTTAGGGGCCGGGGAGCTGTTTTTT. The chain links TRBV19 to TRBJ2-2; D may be TRBD1 (5 bases). Trimming left V 4 bases short and J 6 bases short, with 12 bases between. Germline V lookup: CDR1 LNHDA, CDR2 SQIVND (reference sequence). The CDR3 consists of 14 residues.

The CDR3 DNA sequence: TGCGCCAGCAGCTCGCTCTTCTTGCGGTTGACTAGGAGCACAGATACGCAGTATTTT. Amino acids: CASSSLFLRLTRSTDTQYF. The rearrangement links TRBV4-1 to TRBJ2-3, with D perhaps matching TRBD2 (6 bases). Germline assignment: CDR1 MGHRA and CDR2 YSYEKL. The CDR3 is 19 residues long. The V end was cut by 5 bases, the J end by 0 bases, with 24 bases between.

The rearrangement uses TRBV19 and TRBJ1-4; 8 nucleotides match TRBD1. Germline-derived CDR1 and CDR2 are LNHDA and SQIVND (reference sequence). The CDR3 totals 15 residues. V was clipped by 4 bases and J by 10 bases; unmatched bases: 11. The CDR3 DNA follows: TGTGCCAGTAGTACTTGGACAGGGTTAAGAACAAAACTGTTTTTT. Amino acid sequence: CASSTWTGLRTKLFF.

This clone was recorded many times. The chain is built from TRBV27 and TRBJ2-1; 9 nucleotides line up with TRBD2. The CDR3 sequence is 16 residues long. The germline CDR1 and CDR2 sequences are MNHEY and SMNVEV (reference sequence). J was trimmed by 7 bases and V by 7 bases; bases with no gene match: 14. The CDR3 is CASKTGARGGRNEQFF. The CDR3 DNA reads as TGTGCCAGCAAGACCGGGGCGCGGGGGGGGCGTAATGAGCAGTTCTTC.

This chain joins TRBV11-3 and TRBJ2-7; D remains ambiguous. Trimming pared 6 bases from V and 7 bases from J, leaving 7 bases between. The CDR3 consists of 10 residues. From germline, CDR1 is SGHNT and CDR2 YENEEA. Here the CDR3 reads CASSLPEQYF. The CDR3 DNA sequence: TGTGCCAGCAGTTTACCTGAGCAGTACTTC.